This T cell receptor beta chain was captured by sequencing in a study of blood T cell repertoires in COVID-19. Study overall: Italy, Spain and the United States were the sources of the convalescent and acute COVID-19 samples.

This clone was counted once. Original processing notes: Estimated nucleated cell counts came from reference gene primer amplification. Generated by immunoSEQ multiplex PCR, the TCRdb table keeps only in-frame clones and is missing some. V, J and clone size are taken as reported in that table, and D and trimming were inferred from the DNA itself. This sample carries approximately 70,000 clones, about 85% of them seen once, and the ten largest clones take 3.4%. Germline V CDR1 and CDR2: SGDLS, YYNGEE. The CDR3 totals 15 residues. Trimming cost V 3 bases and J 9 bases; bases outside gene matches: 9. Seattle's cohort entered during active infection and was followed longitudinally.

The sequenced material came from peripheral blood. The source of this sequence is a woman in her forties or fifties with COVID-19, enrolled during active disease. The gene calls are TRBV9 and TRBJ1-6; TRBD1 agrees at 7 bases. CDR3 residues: CASSALQGSGSPLHF. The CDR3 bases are TGTGCCAGCAGCGCACTACAGGGGTCTGGTTCACCCCTCCACTTT.